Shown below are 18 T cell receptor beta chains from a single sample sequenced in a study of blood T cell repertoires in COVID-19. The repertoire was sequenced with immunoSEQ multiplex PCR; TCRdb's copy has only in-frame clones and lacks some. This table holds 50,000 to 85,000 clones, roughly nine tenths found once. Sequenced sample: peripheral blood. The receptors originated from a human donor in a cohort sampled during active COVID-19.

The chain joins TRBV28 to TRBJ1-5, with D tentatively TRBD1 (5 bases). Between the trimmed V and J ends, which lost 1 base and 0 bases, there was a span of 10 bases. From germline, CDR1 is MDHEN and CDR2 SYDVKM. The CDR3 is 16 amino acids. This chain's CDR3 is CASSLLGGPSNQPQHF. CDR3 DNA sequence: TGTGCCAGCAGTTTATTGGGGGGACCTAGCAATCAGCCCCAGCATTTT.

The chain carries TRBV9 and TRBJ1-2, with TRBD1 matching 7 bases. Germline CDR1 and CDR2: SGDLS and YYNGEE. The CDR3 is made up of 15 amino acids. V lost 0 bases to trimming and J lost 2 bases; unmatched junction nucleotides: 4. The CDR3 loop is CASSVGDSLNYGYTF. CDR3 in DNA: TGTGCCAGCAGCGTAGGGGACAGCTTGAACTATGGCTACACCTTC. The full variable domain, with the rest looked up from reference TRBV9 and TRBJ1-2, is DSGVTQTPKHLITATGQRVTLRCSPRSGDLSVYWYQQSLDQGLQFLIQYYNGEERAKGNILERFSAQQFPDLHSELNLSSLELGDSALYFCASSVGDSLNYGYTFGSGTRLTVV.

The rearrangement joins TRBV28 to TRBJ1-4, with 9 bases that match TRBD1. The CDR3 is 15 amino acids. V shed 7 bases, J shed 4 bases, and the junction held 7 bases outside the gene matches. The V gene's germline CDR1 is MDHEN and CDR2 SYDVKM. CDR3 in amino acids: CASKDRGSGNEKLFF. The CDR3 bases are TGTGCCAGCAAAGACAGGGGGTCGGGTAATGAAAAACTGTTTTTT.

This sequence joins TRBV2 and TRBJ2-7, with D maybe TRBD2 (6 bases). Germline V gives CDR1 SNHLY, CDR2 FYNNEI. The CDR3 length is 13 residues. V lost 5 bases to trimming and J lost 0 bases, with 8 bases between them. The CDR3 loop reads CASSRDFSYEQYF. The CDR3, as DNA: TGTGCCAGCAGTCGGGACTTCTCCTACGAGCAGTACTTC.

As DNA, the CDR3 is TGTGCCAGCAGCTTGGGGGAACAGGGGACTGGAAACACCATATATTTT. Its translation: CASSLGEQGTGNTIYF. The chain has TRBV5-8 and TRBJ1-3; 7 bases align to TRBD1. CDR1 and CDR2 (germline): SGHTS, YDEGEE. Unmatched junction bases numbered 5, after V lost 0 bases and J lost 2 bases. This CDR3 region has 16 residues. The complete variable domain, with remaining parts taken from reference TRBV5-8 and TRBJ1-3, reads EAGVTQSPTHLIKTRGQQATLRCSPISGHTSVYWYQQALGLGLQFLLWYDEGEERNRGNFPPRFSGRQFPNYSSELNVNALELEDSALYLCASSLGEQGTGNTIYFGEGSWLTVV.

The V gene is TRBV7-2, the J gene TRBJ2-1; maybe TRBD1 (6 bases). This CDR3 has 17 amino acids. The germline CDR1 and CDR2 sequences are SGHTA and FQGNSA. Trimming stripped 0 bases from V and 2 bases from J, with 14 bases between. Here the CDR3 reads CASSLASGGLTYNEQFF. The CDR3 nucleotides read TGTGCCAGCAGCTTAGCGTCTGGGGGCCTAACCTACAATGAGCAGTTCTTC.

Here the CDR3 DNA reads TGTGCCAGCAGTGCCGGGGGGGTCGCTGGCTACACCTTC. It translates to CASSAGGVAGYTF. This chain joins TRBV2 and TRBJ1-2, with D possibly being TRBD1 (5 bases). The CDR3 covers 13 residues. CDR1 SNHLY and CDR2 FYNNEI come from the germline V gene. With 4 bases removed from V and 7 bases from J, the gap between germline ends came to 13 bases.

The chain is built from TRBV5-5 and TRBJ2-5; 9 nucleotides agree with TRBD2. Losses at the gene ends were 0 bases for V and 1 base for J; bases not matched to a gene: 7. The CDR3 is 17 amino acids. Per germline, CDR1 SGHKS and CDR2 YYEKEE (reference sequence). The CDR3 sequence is CASSLDLSGGVQETQYF. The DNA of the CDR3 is TGTGCCAGCAGCTTGGACCTTAGCGGGGGAGTCCAAGAGACCCAGTACTTC.

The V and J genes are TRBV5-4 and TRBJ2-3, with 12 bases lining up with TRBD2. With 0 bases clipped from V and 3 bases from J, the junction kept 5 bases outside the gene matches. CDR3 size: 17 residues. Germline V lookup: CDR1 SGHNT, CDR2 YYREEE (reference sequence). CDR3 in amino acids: CASSLGLAGADTDTQYF. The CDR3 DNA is TGTGCCAGCAGCTTGGGACTAGCGGGAGCTGATACAGATACGCAGTATTTT. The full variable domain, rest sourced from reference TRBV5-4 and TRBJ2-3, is ETGVTQSPTHLIKTRGQQVTLRCSSQSGHNTVSWYQQALGQGPQFIFQYYREEENGRGNFPPRFSGLQFPNYSSELNVNALELDDSALYLCASSLGLAGADTDTQYFGPGTRLTVL.

The CDR3 loop reads CASSPDRESDTGELFF. Written as DNA, the CDR3 is TGTGCCAGCAGCCCCGACAGGGAATCGGACACCGGGGAGCTGTTTTTT. This chain links TRBV5-4 with TRBJ2-2; 7 positions match TRBD1. The CDR3 totals 16 residues. The V and J ends lost 4 bases and 3 bases, in that order; junction bases with no gene match: 9. CDR1 SGHNT and CDR2 YYREEE come from the germline V gene (reference sequence).

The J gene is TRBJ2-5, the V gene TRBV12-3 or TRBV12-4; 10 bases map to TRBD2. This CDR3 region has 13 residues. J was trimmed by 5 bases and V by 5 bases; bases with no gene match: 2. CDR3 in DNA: TGTGCCAGCAGTCCGGGACTAGCGGAGACCCAGTACTTC. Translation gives CASSPGLAETQYF.

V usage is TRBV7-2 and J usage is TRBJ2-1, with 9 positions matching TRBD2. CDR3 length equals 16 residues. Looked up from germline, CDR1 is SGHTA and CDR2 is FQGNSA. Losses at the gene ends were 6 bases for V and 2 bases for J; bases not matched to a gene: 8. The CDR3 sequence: CASRYGGGEAYNEQFF. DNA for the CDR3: TGTGCCAGCAGGTATGGCGGGGGGGAGGCCTACAATGAGCAGTTCTTC.

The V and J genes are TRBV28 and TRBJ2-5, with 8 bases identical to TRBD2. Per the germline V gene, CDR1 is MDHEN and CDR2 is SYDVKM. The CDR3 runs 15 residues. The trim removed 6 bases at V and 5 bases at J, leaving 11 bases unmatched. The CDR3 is CASRPGGGRTETQYF. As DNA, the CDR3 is TGTGCCAGCAGACCGGGCGGGGGGAGAACGGAGACCCAGTACTTC.

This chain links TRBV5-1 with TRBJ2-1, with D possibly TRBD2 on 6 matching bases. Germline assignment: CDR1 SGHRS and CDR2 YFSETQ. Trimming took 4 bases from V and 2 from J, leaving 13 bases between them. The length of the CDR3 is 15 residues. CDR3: CASSPGGGTYNEQFF. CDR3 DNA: TGCGCCAGCAGCCCCGGGGGAGGCACCTACAATGAGCAGTTCTTC.

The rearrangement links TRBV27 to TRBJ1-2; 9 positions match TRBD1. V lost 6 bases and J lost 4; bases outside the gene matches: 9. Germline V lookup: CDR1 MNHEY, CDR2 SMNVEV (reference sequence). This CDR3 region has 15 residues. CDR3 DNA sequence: TGTGCCAGCAGCATTACGCGGACAGGGGTCTATGGCTACACCTTC. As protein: CASSITRTGVYGYTF.

CDR3 loop: CASTVELSYEQYF. The CDR3 DNA reads as TGTGCCAGCACCGTAGAGCTGTCCTACGAGCAGTACTTC. The rearrangement joins TRBV12-3 or TRBV12-4 to TRBJ2-7; D gene uncertain. V was shortened by 7 bases and J by 1 base, with 11 bases between the two germline ends. This CDR3 has 13 amino acids.

CDR3 sequence (DNA): TGTGCCAGCAGTTCGGTCGGTGCGAGGACCCAGTACTTC. Its translation: CASSSVGARTQYF. V and J are TRBV27 and TRBJ2-5; D uncertain. Germline CDR1 MNHEY, CDR2 SMNVEV (reference sequence). The CDR3 has 13 amino acids. The V and J ends lost 4 bases and 7 bases respectively, with 13 bases between them.

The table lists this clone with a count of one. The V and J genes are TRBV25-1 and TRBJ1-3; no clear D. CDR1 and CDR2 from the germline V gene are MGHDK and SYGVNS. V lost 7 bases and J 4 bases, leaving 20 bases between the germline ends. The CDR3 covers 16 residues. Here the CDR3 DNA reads TGTGCCAGCACCCCCCCCGTCCAGTACGAAGGAAACACCATATATTTT. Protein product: CASTPPVQYEGNTIYF.